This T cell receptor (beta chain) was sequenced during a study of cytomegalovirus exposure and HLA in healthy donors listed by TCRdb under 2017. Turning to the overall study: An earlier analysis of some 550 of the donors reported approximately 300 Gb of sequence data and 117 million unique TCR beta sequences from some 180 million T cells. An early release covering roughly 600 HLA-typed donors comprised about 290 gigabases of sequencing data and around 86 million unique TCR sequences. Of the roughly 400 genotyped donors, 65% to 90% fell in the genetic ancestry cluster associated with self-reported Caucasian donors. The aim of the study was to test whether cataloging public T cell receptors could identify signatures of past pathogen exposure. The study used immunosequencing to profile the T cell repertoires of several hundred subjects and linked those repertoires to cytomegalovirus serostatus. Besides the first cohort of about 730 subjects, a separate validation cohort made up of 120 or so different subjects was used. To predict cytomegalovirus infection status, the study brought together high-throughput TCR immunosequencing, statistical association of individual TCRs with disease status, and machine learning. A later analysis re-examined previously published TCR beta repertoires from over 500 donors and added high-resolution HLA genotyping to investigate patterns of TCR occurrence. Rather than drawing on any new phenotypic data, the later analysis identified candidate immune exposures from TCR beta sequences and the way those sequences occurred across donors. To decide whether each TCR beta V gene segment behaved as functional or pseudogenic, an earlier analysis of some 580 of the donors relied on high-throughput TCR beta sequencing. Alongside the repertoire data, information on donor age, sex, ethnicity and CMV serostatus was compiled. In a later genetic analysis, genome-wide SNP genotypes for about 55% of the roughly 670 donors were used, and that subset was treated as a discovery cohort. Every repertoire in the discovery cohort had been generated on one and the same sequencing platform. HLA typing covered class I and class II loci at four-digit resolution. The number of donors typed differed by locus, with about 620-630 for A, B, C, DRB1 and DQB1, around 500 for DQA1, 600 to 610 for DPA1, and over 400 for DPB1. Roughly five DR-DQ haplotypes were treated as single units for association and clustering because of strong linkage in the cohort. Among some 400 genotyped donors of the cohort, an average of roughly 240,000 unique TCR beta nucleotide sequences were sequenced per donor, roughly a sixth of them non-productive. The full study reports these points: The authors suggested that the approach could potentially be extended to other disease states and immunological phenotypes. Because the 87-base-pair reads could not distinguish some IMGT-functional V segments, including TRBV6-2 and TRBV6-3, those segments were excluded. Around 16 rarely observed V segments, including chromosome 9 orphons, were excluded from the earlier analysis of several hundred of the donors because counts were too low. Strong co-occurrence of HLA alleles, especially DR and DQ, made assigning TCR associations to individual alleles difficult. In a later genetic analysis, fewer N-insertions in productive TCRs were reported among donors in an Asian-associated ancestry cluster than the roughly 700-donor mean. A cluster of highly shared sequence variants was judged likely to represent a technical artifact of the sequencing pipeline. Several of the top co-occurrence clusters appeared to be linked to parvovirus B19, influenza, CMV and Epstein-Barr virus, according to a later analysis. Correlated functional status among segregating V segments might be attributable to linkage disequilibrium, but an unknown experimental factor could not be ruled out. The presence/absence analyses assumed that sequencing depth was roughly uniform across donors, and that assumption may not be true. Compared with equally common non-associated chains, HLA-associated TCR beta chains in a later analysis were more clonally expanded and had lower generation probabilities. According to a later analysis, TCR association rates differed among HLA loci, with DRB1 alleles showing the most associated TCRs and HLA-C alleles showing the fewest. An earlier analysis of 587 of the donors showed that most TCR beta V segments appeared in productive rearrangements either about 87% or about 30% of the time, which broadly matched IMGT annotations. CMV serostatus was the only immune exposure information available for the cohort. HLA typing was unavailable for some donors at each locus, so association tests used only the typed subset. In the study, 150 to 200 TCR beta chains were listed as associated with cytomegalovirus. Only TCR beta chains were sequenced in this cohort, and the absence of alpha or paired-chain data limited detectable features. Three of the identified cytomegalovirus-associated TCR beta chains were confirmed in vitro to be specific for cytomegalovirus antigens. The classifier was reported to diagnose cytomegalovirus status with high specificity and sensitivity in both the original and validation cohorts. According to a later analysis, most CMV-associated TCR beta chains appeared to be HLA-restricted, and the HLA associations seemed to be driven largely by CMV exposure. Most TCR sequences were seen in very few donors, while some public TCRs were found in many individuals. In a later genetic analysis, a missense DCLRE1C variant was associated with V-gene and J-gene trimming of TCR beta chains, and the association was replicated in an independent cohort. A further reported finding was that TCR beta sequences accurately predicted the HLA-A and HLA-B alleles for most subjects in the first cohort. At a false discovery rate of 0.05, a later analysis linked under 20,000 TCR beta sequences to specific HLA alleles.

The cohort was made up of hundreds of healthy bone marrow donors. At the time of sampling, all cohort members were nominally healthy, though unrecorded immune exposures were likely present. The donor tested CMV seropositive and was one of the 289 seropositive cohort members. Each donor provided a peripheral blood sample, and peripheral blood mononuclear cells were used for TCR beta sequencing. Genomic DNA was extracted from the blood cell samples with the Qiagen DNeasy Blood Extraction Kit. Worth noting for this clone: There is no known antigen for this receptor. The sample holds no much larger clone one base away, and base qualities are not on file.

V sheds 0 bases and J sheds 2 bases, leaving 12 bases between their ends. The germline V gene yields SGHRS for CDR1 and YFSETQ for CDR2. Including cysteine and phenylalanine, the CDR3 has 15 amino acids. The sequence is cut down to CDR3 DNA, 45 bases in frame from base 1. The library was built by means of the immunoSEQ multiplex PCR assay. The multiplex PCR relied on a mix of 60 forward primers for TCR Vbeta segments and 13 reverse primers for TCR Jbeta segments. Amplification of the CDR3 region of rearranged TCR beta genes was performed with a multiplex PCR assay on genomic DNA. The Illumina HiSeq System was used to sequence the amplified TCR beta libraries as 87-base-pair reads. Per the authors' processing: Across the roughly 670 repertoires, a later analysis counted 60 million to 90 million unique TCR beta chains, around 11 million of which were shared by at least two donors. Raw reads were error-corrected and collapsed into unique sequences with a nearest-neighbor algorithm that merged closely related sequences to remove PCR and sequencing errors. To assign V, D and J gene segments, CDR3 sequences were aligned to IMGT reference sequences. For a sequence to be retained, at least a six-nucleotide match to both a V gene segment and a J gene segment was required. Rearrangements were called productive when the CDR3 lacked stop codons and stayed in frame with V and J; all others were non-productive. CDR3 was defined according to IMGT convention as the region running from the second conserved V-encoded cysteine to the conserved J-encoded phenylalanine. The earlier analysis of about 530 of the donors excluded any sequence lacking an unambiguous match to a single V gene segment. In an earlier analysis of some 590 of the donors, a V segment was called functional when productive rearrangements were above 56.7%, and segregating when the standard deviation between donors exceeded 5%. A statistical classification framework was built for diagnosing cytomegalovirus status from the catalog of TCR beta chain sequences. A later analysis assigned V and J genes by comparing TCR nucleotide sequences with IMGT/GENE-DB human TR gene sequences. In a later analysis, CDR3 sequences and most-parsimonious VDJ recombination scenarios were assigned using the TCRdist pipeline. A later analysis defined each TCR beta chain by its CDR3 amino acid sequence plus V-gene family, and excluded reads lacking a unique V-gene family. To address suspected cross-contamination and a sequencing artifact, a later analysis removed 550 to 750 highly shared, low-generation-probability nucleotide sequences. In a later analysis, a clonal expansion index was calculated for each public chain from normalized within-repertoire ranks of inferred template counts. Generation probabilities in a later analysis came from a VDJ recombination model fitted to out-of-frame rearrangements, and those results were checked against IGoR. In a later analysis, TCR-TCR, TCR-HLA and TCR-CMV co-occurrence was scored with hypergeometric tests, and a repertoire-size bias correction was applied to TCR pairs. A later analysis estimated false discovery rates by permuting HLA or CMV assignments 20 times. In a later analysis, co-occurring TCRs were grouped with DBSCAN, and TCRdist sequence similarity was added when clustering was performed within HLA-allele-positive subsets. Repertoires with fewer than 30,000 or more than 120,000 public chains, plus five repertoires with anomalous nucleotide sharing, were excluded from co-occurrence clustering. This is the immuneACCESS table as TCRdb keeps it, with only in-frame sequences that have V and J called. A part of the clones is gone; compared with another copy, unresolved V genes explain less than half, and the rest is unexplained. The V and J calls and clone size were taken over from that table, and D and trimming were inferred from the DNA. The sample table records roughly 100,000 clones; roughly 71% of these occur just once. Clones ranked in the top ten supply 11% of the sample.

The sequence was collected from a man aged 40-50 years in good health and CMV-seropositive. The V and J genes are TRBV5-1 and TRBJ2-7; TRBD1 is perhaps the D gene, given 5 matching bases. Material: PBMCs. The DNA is TGCGCCAGCAGCTTGGGGTCGACAGACCCCTACGAGCAGTACTTC. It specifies CASSLGSTDPYEQYF.